Below are 14 T cell receptor beta chains sequenced from a single sample in a study of cytomegalovirus exposure and HLA in healthy donors. Measured with immunoSEQ multiplex PCR; TCRdb has only the in-frame clones, and not every one. The top ten clones hold roughly 2% of a sample with approximately 130,000 clones, about 90% of them seen once. Sequencing was performed on PBMCs. Receptors were obtained from a woman under 30 in good health and CMV-seronegative.

V usage is TRBV13 and J usage is TRBJ1-1; 7 bases match TRBD1. Germline values: CDR1 PRHDT, CDR2 FYEKMQ (reference sequence). V lost 4 bases, J lost 2 bases, and 4 bases stayed unmatched. CDR3 length equals 14 residues. DNA for the CDR3: TGTGCCAGCAGCTATAGACAGGGAAACACTGAAGCTTTCTTT. Amino acid sequence: CASSYRQGNTEAFF.

The chain joins TRBV5-1 to TRBJ2-3; D is perhaps TRBD2 (6 bases). Germline CDR1 and CDR2: SGHRS and YFSETQ. Trimming cost V 0 bases and J 1 base, with 18 bases left between them. The CDR3 extends over 18 amino acids. Here the CDR3 reads CASSLGSRGSGRTDTQYF. In nucleotides, the CDR3 is TGCGCCAGCAGCTTGGGATCTCGGGGGAGCGGACGCACAGATACGCAGTATTTT.

V usage is TRBV27 and J usage is TRBJ1-5, with D uncertain. Trimming removed 10 bases from V and 3 bases from J, with 7 bases in between. Looked up from germline, CDR1 is MNHEY and CDR2 is SMNVEV (reference sequence). The CDR3 spans 11 residues. This CDR3 is CAIPSNQPQHF. Here the CDR3 DNA reads TGTGCCATCCCTTCCAATCAGCCCCAGCATTTT.

The chain is built from TRBV5-4 and TRBJ1-1, with a tentative D call TRBD1 (6 bases). Germline CDR1 SGHNT, CDR2 YYREEE (reference sequence). Trimming shortened V by 6 bases and J by 1 base, and 16 bases separated the two germline ends. The CDR3 consists of 15 residues. CDR3 in DNA: TGTGCCAGCAAGCCGGGGGGCGCCACGAACACTGAAGCTTTCTTT. Its protein is CASKPGGATNTEAFF.

Details on this clone: Distinct nucleotide sequences in the sample also encode this CDR3. This chain joins TRBV6-6 and TRBJ2-1, with 9 bases identical to TRBD1. CDR1 MNHNY and CDR2 SVGAGI come from the germline V gene (reference sequence). The CDR3 has 14 residues. V dropped 7 bases and J dropped 7; count of bases not matched to a gene: 8. The CDR3, as DNA: TGTGCCAGCACCCCGGGACAGGGTGTGAATGAGCAGTTCTTC. Its translation: CASTPGQGVNEQFF.

V usage is TRBV11-3 and J usage is TRBJ2-7; the D gene is possibly TRBD1 (6 bases). Germline CDR1 and CDR2: SGHNT and YENEEA. This CDR3 has 15 amino acids. Trimming pared 5 bases from V and 4 bases from J, leaving 18 bases between. CDR3 sequence: CASSPERGSAYEQYF. As DNA, the CDR3 is TGTGCCAGCAGCCCAGAAAGGGGGAGCGCGTACGAGCAGTACTTC.

This clone was observed a handful of times. The genes are TRBV7-8 and TRBJ1-5; TRBD1 might be the D (5 bases). The CDR3 has 16 amino acids. CDR1 SGHVS and CDR2 FQNEAQ come from the germline V gene. The V end lost 0 bases, the J end lost 1 base, and 10 bases lay between the germline ends. The CDR3: CASSLALTGSNQPQHF. CDR3 nucleotide sequence: TGTGCCAGCAGCTTAGCGCTTACAGGCAGCAATCAGCCCCAGCATTTT.

The J gene is TRBJ1-2, the V gene TRBV5-4; D not certain. Deletions cut 0 bases from V and 8 bases from J, with 11 bases between. CDR3 length: 13 amino acids. Per germline, CDR1 SGHNT and CDR2 YYREEE (reference sequence). The CDR3 DNA reads as TGTGCCAGCAGCTTGGATCAACAATTCGGCTACACCTTC. Its protein product is CASSLDQQFGYTF.

This sequence joins TRBV7-9 and TRBJ2-3; TRBD2 is a possible D gene (6 bases). Per germline, CDR1 SEHNR and CDR2 FQNEAQ (reference sequence). There are 15 residues in the CDR3. Deletions cut 5 bases from V and 0 bases from J, with 12 bases between. CDR3 sequence: CASSAPGTSTDTQYF. The CDR3, as DNA: TGTGCCAGCAGCGCCCCCGGGACTAGCACAGATACGCAGTATTTT. The whole variable domain, remainder taken from reference TRBV7-9 and TRBJ2-3, is DTGVSQNPRHKITKRGQNVTFRCDPISEHNRLYWYRQTLGQGPEFLTYFQNEAQLEKSRLLSDRFSAERPKGSFSTLEIQRTEQGDSAMYLCASSAPGTSTDTQYFGPGTRLTVL.

The chain recombines TRBV5-6 with TRBJ2-2, with 10 bases that match TRBD2. Germline V gene sequence: CDR1 SGHDT, CDR2 YYEEEE. CDR3 length: 15 amino acids. Germline trimming cut 0 bases from V and 4 bases from J; bases unmatched to any gene: 0. The CDR3 loop reads CASSLVAGGTGELFF. CDR3 DNA sequence: TGTGCCAGCAGCTTGGTAGCGGGGGGCACCGGGGAGCTGTTTTTT.

CDR3 loop: CASSLNTYYGYTF. The DNA of the CDR3 is TGTGCCAGCAGTTTAAACACGTACTATGGCTACACCTTC. V is TRBV27 and J is TRBJ1-2; no clear D gene. Trimming took off 2 bases at V and 3 bases at J, with 7 bases between the two ends. Germline CDR1 MNHEY, CDR2 SMNVEV (reference sequence). This CDR3 is 13 amino acids long.

This chain uses TRBV18 with TRBJ1-2; the match to TRBD1 covers 9 bases. CDR3 length: 14 amino acids. CDR1 KGHSH and CDR2 LQKENI come from the germline V gene. The trim removed 3 bases at V and 6 bases at J, leaving 5 bases unmatched. The CDR3 loop is CASSPGQGIDGYTF. DNA for the CDR3: TGTGCCAGCTCACCGGGACAGGGCATTGATGGCTACACCTTC.

The chain's CDR3 is CASSEQGSGNTIYF. CDR3 nucleotides: TGTGCCAGCAGCGAACAGGGGTCTGGAAACACCATATATTTT. V is TRBV7-9 and J is TRBJ1-3, with 7 bases lining up with TRBD1. CDR1 is SEHNR, CDR2 FQNEAQ, per germline (reference sequence). Trimming cost V 5 bases and J 1 base; bases outside gene matches: 2. The CDR3 length is 14 residues.

The chain uses TRBV6-6 and TRBJ2-6; tentative D call: TRBD1 (5 bases). The CDR3 loop spans 15 amino acids. Per the germline V gene, CDR1 is MNHNY and CDR2 is SVGAGI (reference sequence). The germline V and J ends were trimmed by 7 bases and 0 bases, with 10 bases remaining between them. This chain's CDR3 is CASTSTGSGANVLTF. The CDR3 nucleotides are TGTGCCAGCACTTCCACAGGCTCTGGGGCCAACGTCCTGACTTTC.